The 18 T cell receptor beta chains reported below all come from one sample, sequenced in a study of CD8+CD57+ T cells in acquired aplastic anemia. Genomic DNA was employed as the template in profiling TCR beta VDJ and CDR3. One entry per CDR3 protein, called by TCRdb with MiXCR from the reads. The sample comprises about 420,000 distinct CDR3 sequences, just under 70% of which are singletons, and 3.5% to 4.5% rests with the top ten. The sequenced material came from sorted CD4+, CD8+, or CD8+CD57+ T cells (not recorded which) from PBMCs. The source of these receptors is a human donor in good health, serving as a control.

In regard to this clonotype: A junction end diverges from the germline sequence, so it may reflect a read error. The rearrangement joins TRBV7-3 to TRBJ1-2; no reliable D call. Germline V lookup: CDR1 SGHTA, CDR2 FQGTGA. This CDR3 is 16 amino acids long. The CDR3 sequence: CASSHRDVDSNYGYTF. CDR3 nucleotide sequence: TGCGCCAGCAGCCACCGCGACGTAGACTCTAACTATGGCTACACCTTC. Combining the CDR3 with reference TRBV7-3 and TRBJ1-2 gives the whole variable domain GAGVSQTPSNKVTEKGKYVELRCDPISGHTALYWYRQSLGQGPEFLIYFQGTGAADDSGLPNDRFFAVRPEGSVSTLKIQRTERGDSAVYLCASSHRDVDSNYGYTFGSGTRLTVV.

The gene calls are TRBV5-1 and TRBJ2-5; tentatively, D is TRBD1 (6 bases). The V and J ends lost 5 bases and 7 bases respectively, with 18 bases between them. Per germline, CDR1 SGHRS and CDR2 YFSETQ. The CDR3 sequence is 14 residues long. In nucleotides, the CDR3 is TGCGCCAGCAGAGTAACAGGGTCGCATTCGACCCAGTACTTC. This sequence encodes CASRVTGSHSTQYF.

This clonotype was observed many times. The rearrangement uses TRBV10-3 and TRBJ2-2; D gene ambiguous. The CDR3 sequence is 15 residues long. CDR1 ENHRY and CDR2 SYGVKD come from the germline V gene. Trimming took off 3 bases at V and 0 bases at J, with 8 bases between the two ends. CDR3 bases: TGTGCCATCAGTGATCGAGGCGCGAACACCGGGGAGCTGTTTTTT. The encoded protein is CAISDRGANTGELFF.

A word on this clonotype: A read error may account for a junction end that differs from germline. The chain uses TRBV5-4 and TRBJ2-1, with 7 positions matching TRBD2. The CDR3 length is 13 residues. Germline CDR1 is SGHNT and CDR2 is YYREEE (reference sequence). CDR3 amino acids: CASSNAGDNEQFF. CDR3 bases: TGCGCCAGCAGCAACGCGGGAGACAATGAGCAGTTCTTC.

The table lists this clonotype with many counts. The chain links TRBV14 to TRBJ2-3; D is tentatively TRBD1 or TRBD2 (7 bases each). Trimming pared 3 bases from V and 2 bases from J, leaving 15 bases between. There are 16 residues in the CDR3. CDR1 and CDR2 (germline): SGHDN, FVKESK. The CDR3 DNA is TGTGCCAGCAGCCAGGGAGGGACAGCATTCACAGATACGCAGTATTTT. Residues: CASSQGGTAFTDTQYF.

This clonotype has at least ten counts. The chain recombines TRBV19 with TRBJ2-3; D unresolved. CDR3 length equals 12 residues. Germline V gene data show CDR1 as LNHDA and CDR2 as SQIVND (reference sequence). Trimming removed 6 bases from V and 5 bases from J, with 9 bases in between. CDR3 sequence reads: CASRDLIDTQYF. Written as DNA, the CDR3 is TGTGCCAGTAGAGACCTTATAGATACGCAGTATTTT. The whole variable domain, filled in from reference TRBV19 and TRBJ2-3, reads DGGITQSPKYLFRKEGQNVTLSCEQNLNHDAMYWYRQDPGQGLRLIYYSQIVNDFQKGDIAEGYSVSREKKESFPLTVTSAQKNPTAFYLCASRDLIDTQYFGPGTRLTVL.

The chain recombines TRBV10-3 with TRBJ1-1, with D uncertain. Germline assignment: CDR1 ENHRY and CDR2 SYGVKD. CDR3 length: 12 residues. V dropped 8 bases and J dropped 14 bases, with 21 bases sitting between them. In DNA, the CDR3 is TGTGCCATCGGGTTGGGGTACAATGAACAGTTCTTT. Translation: CAIGLGYNEQFF.

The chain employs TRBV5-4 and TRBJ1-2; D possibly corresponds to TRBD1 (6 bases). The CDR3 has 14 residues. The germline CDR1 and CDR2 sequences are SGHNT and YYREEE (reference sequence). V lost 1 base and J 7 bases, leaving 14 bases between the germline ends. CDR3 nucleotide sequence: TGTGCCAGCAGCTTGTCGGGGGCGCTTTCTGGCTACACCTTC. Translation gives CASSLSGALSGYTF.

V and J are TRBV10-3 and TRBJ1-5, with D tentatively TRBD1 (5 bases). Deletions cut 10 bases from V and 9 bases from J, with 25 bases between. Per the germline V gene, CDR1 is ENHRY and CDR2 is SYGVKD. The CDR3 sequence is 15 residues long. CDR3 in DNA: TGTGCCAGTAGTAGCTCCCGGGACGGCGGCTCGCCCCAGCATTTT. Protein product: CASSSSRDGGSPQHF.

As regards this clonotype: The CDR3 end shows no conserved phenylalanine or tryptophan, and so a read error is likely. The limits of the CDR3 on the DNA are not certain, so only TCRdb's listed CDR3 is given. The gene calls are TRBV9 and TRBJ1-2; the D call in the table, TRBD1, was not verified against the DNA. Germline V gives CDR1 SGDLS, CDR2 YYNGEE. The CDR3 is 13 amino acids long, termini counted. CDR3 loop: CASSASGQAGYAL.

Here the CDR3 reads CASSSRLARTEDQYF. The CDR3 coding sequence is TGTGCCAGCAGCTCCCGACTCGCGCGTACGGAGGACCAGTACTTC. The genes are TRBV2 and TRBJ2-5; possibly TRBD2 for D (5 bases). Germline values: CDR1 SNHLY, CDR2 FYNNEI. This CDR3 comprises 15 residues. V lost 6 bases and J lost 10, with 24 bases in between. Using reference TRBV2 and TRBJ2-5 for the parts outside the CDR3, the full variable domain is EPEVTQTPSHQVTQMGQEVILRCVPISNHLYFYWYRQILGQKVEFLVSFYNNEISEKSEIFDDQFSVERPDGSNFTLKIRSTKLEDSAMYFCASSSRLARTEDQYFGPGTRLLVL.

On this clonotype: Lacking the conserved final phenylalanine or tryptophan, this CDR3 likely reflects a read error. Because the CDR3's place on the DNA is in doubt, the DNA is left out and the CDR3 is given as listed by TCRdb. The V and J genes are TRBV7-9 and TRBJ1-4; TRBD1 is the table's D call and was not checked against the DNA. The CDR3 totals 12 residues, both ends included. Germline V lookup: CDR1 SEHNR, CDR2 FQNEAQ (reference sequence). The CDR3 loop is CASTQPREKLVY.

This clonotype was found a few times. This CDR3 reads CASSYTRPGRGNSPLHF. The CDR3 nucleotides read TGTGCCAGCAGCTATACTAGGCCCGGGAGGGGGAATTCACCCCTCCACTTT. The rearrangement joins TRBV7-2 to TRBJ1-6; a possible D gene is TRBD1 (6 bases). The V gene's germline CDR1 is SGHTA and CDR2 FQGNSA. This CDR3 is 17 amino acids long. Between the trimmed V and J ends, which lost 4 bases and 7 bases, there was a span of 20 bases.

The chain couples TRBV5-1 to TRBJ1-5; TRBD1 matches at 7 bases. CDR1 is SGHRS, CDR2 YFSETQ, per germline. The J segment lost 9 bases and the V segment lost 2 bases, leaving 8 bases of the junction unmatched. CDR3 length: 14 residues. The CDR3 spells CASSLQGTTRPQHF. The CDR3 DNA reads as TGCGCCAGCAGCTTACAGGGGACTACTAGGCCCCAGCATTTT.

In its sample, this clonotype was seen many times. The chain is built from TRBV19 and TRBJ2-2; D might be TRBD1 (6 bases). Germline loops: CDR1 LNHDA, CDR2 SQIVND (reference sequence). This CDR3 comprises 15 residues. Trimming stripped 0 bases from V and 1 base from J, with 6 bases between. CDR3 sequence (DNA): TGTGCCAGTAGTATAGAGACAGGGAACACCGGGGAGCTGTTTTTT. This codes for CASSIETGNTGELFF.

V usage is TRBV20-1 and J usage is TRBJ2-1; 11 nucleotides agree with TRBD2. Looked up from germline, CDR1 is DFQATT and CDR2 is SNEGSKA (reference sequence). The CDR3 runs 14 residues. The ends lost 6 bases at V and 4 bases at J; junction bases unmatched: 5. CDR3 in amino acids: CSALGTSGYNEQFF. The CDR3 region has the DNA TGCAGTGCGCTGGGGACTAGCGGATACAATGAGCAGTTCTTC.

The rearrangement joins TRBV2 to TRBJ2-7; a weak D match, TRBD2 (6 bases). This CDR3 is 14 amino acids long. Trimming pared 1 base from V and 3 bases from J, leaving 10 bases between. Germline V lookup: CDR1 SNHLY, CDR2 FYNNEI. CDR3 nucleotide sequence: TGTGCCAGCAGTGAAGGGGGGGAGAACTACGAGCAGTACTTC. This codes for CASSEGGENYEQYF.

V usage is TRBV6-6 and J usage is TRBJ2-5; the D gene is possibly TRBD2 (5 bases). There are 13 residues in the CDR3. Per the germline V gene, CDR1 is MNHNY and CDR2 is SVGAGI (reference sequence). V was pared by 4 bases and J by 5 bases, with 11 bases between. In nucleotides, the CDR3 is TGTGCCAGCAGTTCTAGCATTACGGAGACCCAGTACTTC. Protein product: CASSSSITETQYF.